This paragraph covers one T cell receptor (beta chain) sequence. Its antigen remains unknown. The data were obtained in a study of cytomegalovirus exposure and HLA in healthy donors. Study-level points and caveats: The analysis excluded some indistinguishable V segments, including TRBV6-2 and TRBV6-3.

The trim removed 5 bases at V and 5 bases at J, leaving 4 bases unmatched. Per the germline V gene, CDR1 is LGHNA and CDR2 is YNFKEQ. The CDR3 runs 14 residues. The PCR employed 60 Vbeta primers together with 13 Jbeta primers. The table came from immunoSEQ multiplex PCR; TCRdb's copy has only in-frame clones and leaves some out. The table lists tens of thousands of clones. The TCR originated in a man aged 60 to 75 in good health and CMV-seropositive. The chain combines TRBV4-2 with TRBJ1-2; 11 bases map to TRBD1. The sample consisted of PBMCs. The CDR3 protein is CASSSGQGGYGYTF. CDR3 bases: TGTGCCAGCAGCTCGGGACAGGGGGGATATGGCTACACCTTC.